The 13 T cell receptor beta chains presented below share a single source sample, sequenced in a study of cytotoxic CD8 clonotypes in ibrutinib-treated CLL. This table comes from immunoSEQ multiplex PCR, and its TCRdb copy is limited to in-frame clones, with some not included. In the table there are about 4,000 clones, approximately 80% of which are singletons. Specimen: PBMCs, collected before ibrutinib treatment. These receptors all stem from a human donor with chronic lymphocytic leukemia.

The V call is TRBV5-1, the J call TRBJ2-7; no reliable D call. Looked up from germline, CDR1 is SGHRS and CDR2 is YFSETQ. This CDR3 comprises 16 residues. V lost 0 bases to trimming and J lost 2 bases, with 15 bases between them. The chain's CDR3 is CASSLGQPMSPYEQYF. The CDR3 coding sequence is TGCGCCAGCAGCTTGGGCCAGCCCATGTCTCCCTACGAGCAGTACTTC. Combining the CDR3 with reference TRBV5-1 and TRBJ2-7 gives the whole variable domain KAGVTQTPRYLIKTRGQQVTLSCSPISGHRSVSWYQQTPGQGLQFLFEYFSETQRNKGNFPGRFSGRQFSNSRSEMNVSTLELGDSALYLCASSLGQPMSPYEQYFGPGTRLTVT.

The chain combines TRBV29-1 with TRBJ2-5, with no clear D. This CDR3 comprises 11 residues. The germline CDR1 and CDR2 sequences are SQVTM and ANQGSEA. The V and J ends lost 7 bases and 2 bases respectively, with 8 bases between them. The CDR3 DNA is TGCAGCGCGGGCCAACAAGAGACCCAGTACTTC. Translation: CSAGQQETQYF. Drawing the rest from reference TRBV29-1 and TRBJ2-5, the complete variable domain is SAVISQKPSRDICQRGTSLTIQCQVDSQVTMMFWYRQQPGQSLTLIATANQGSEATYESGFVIDKFPISRPNLTFSTLTVSNMSPEDSSIYLCSAGQQETQYFGPGTRLLVL.

The J gene is TRBJ1-4, the V gene TRBV30, with D uncertain. This CDR3 comprises 14 residues. Germline CDR1 is GTSNPN and CDR2 is SVGIG (reference sequence). The V and J ends lost 1 base and 7 bases respectively, with 13 bases between them. The DNA of the CDR3 is TGTGCCTGGAGTGACCAGGTTCAGAGTGAAAAACTGTTTTTT. It codes for CAWSDQVQSEKLFF.

The CDR3 sequence: CASSLKWDQPQHF. The CDR3 region has the DNA TGTGCCAGCAGCTTGAAATGGGATCAGCCCCAGCATTTT. V usage is TRBV5-6 and J usage is TRBJ1-5; D gene uncertain. V lost 1 base and J lost 5, with 7 bases in between. Germline loops: CDR1 SGHDT, CDR2 YYEEEE. This CDR3 is built from 13 residues.

For this clone: Compared with germline, one end of the junction differs, possibly owing to a read error. V usage is TRBV7-7 and J usage is TRBJ2-5; weak D call: TRBD2 (6 bases). CDR1 and CDR2 from the germline V gene are SSHAT and FNYEAQ (reference sequence). This CDR3 has 13 amino acids. The CDR3, as DNA: TGTGCTAGCAGCAGCGGGTATAAAGAGACCCAGTACTTC. The encoded protein is CASSSGYKETQYF. The full variable domain, in which reference TRBV7-7 and TRBJ2-5 provide the parts outside the CDR3, is GAGVSQSPRYKVTKRGQDVTLRCDPISSHATLYWYQQALGQGPEFLTYFNYEAQPDKSGLPSDRFSAERPEGSISTLTIQRTEQRDSAMYRCASSSGYKETQYFGPGTRLLVL.

The V gene is TRBV7-9, the J gene TRBJ2-5; TRBD2 aligns across 7 bases. CDR1 SEHNR and CDR2 FQNEAQ come from the germline V gene (reference sequence). The junction had 7 bases not matched to a gene; V was cut back by 8 bases and J by 1 base. The CDR3 totals 14 residues. The CDR3 is CASQRGEGQETQYF. CDR3 bases: TGTGCCAGCCAAAGAGGGGAGGGCCAAGAGACCCAGTACTTC.

This chain uses TRBV6-5 with TRBJ2-5, with D maybe TRBD2 (5 bases). Germline V gene lookup returns CDR1 MNHEY and CDR2 SVGAGI. The germline V and J ends were trimmed by 6 bases and 1 base, with 9 bases remaining between them. This CDR3 has 13 residues. CDR3 residues: CASSHRGQETQYF. CDR3 DNA sequence: TGTGCCAGCAGCCACCGGGGCCAAGAGACCCAGTACTTC.

The chain employs TRBV27 and TRBJ2-5, with D possibly being TRBD1 (5 bases). V lost 8 bases and J lost 0, with 13 bases in between. Germline V gene sequence: CDR1 MNHEY, CDR2 SMNVEV (reference sequence). CDR3 length equals 14 residues. The CDR3 sequence is CASSAAGNQETQYF. The CDR3 bases are TGTGCCAGCTCGGCGGCAGGGAACCAAGAGACCCAGTACTTC.

In DNA, the CDR3 is TGTGCCAGCAGTTTGAGGACCGTCACCGGGGAGCTGTTTTTT. Protein sequence: CASSLRTVTGELFF. The chain recombines TRBV6-1 with TRBJ2-2; no definite D call. The V gene's germline CDR1 is MNHNS and CDR2 SASEGT. V lost 5 bases and J lost 4, with 11 bases in between. There are 14 residues in the CDR3.

The chain employs TRBV5-5 and TRBJ2-7, with a possible D match to TRBD2 (7 bases). The CDR3 contains 18 residues. The V end was cut by 2 bases, the J end by 2 bases, with 23 bases between. Looked up from germline, CDR1 is SGHKS and CDR2 is YYEKEE (reference sequence). The CDR3 is CASSFDRNVAAGPYEQYF. DNA of the CDR3: TGTGCCAGCAGCTTCGACAGGAACGTAGCAGCGGGGCCCTACGAGCAGTACTTC.

The J gene is TRBJ1-4, the V gene TRBV18; D uncertain. CDR3 length: 13 amino acids. V dropped 5 bases and J dropped 5 bases, with 9 bases sitting between them. The germline V gene encodes CDR1 KGHSH and CDR2 LQKENI. CDR3: CASSDGLNEKLFF. As DNA, the CDR3 is TGTGCCAGCTCAGACGGACTGAATGAAAAACTGTTTTTT.

This clone was detected only a few times. V is TRBV27 and J is TRBJ2-6, with D tentatively TRBD2 (5 bases). The germline CDR1 and CDR2 sequences are MNHEY and SMNVEV (reference sequence). V dropped 2 bases and J dropped 0 bases, with 8 bases sitting between them. This CDR3 has 16 amino acids. In nucleotides, the CDR3 is TGTGCCAGCAGTTTACGGGGAGCCTCTGGGGCCAACGTCCTGACTTTC. It specifies CASSLRGASGANVLTF. Combining the CDR3 with reference TRBV27 and TRBJ2-6 gives the whole variable domain EAQVTQNPRYLITVTGKKLTVTCSQNMNHEYMSWYRQDPGLGLRQIYYSMNVEVTDKGDVPEGYKVSRKEKRNFPLILESPSPNQTSLYFCASSLRGASGANVLTFGAGSRLTVL.

This clone was counted only a few times. The genes are TRBV9 and TRBJ2-1; possibly TRBD2 for D (6 bases). The CDR3 covers 13 residues. From germline, CDR1 is SGDLS and CDR2 YYNGEE. V lost 2 bases and J 6 bases, leaving 9 bases between the germline ends. Here the CDR3 reads CASSVETSNEQFF. CDR3 in DNA: TGTGCCAGCAGCGTTGAGACTAGCAATGAGCAGTTCTTC. Based on the CDR3 plus reference TRBV9 and TRBJ2-1, the full variable domain is DSGVTQTPKHLITATGQRVTLRCSPRSGDLSVYWYQQSLDQGLQFLIQYYNGEERAKGNILERFSAQQFPDLHSELNLSSLELGDSALYFCASSVETSNEQFFGPGTRLTVL.